This TCR beta chain was captured by sequencing in a study of cytomegalovirus exposure and HLA in healthy donors. For this clone: Its antigen is undetermined.

13 Jbeta primers and 60 Vbeta primers were used for the PCR. Profiling relied on immunoSEQ multiplex PCR, and the TCRdb table lists in-frame clones only, not all of them. The table shows about 160,000 clones, with 65% to 85% occurring only once. Unrecorded immune exposure was likely among donors, who were nominally healthy when sampled. Germline assignment: CDR1 LNHNV and CDR2 YYDKDF (reference sequence). Trimming cost V 0 bases and J 0 bases, with 12 bases left between them. This CDR3 has 16 amino acids. Whole-study results and caveats: A later analysis linked a missense variant in DCLRE1C to the trimming of TCR beta V and J genes. TCR beta sequences reportedly predicted most subjects' HLA-A and HLA-B alleles accurately. Differences between HLA loci emerged in a later analysis of TCR association rates, with DRB1 most and HLA-C fewest.

Sequencing was performed on PBMCs. The origin of this receptor is a man in his 60s in good health and CMV-seronegative. The chain recombines TRBV15 with TRBJ2-7; no firm D call. The CDR3, as DNA: TGTGCCACCAGCAGAGATCAGTACCCCAGCTCCTACGAGCAGTACTTC. This encodes CATSRDQYPSSYEQYF.